This T cell receptor beta chain comes out of a study of beta chain features in type 1 diabetes. In the study overall: Cell yields, gender and age were comparable in patients and healthy donors.

Reverse transcription of all isolated RNA meant that expressed TCRB transcripts were sequenced. Profiling relied on immunoSEQ multiplex PCR, and the TCRdb table lists in-frame clones only, not all of them. Here the sample spans 970,000 or so clones, 17% being singletons. Findings of the study overall: Compared with healthy donors, patients appeared to share more similar naive, central memory and regulatory TCRB repertoires.

Germline assignment: CDR1 MDHEN and CDR2 SYDVKM. The CDR3 is made up of 14 amino acids. Trimming left V 7 bases short and J 8 bases short, with 20 bases between. Populations obtained by sorting all exceeded 95% purity. This clone was recorded a few times. The target antigen is unknown. The specimen was naive CD4+ T cells from blood. This chain uses TRBV28 with TRBJ1-1; D may be TRBD1 (6 bases). This receptor was obtained from a woman in her late teens or twenties in good health. CDR3 DNA: TGTGCCAGCACCCCGAGAGGGGGTGCGAGGGAAGCTTTCTTT. Encoded protein: CASTPRGGAREAFF.